Listed below are T cell receptor beta chains from one sample, sequenced in a study of CD8 T cells in Susac syndrome. TCRdb processed the immunoSEQ multiplex PCR reads anew with MiXCR; each CDR3 protein has one entry. Of fewer than 350,000 distinct CDR3 sequences listed, under 95% were seen once; the top ten hold 0.065%. Sample: CD4+ T cells from PBMCs. These receptors were taken from a human donor with multiple sclerosis. Each CDR3 is given with its conserved first and last residue. A D gene is named only where the DNA matches it firmly. Clone size appears in some rows only: once, few, many, or a class for an expanded clone.

v_call	clone_size	d_call	j_call	cdr3_aa	cdr3_nt
TRBV7-7	once	.	TRBJ2-5	CASSLSADHQETQYF	TGTGCTAGCAGCTTATCGGCGGACCACCAAGAGACCCAGTACTTC
TRBV2	.	TRBD1	TRBJ2-2	CASRGGQGSFTGELFF	TGTGCCAGCAGGGGGGGACAGGGGAGTTTCACCGGGGAGCTGTTTTTT
TRBV27	.	.	TRBJ1-1	CASKHRVLNTEAFF	TGTGCCAGCAAACACAGGGTACTGAACACTGAAGCTTTCTTT
TRBV3-1	.	TRBD1	TRBJ1-1	CASAPWAGGGGEAFF	TGTGCCAGTGCGCCGTGGGCAGGGGGCGGCGGTGAAGCTTTCTTT
TRBV6-2/TRBV6-3	.	TRBD1	TRBJ1-1	CAGGDSWTSPFF	TGTGCCGGAGGGGACAGTTGGACATCTCCTTTCTTT
TRBV7-3	.	.	TRBJ2-3	CASSPTPRSSDTQYF	TGTGCCAGCAGCCCTACCCCCCGCAGCTCAGATACGCAGTATTTT
TRBV7-9	.	.	TRBJ2-3	CATSVATSTDTQYF	TGTGCCACCTCGGTAGCGACTAGCACAGATACGCAGTATTTT
TRBV9	.	.	TRBJ2-1	CASKNSPKWGEQFF	TGTGCCAGCAAGAATTCTCCCAAATGGGGGGAGCAGTTCTTC
TRBV7-3	.	.	TRBJ1-2	CASSFEGDYGYTF	TGTGCCAGCAGCTTCGAGGGGGACTATGGCTACACCTTC
TRBV29-1	.	.	TRBJ2-2	CSVPKGVLAGELFF	TGCAGCGTTCCCAAGGGGGTTTTGGCCGGGGAGCTGTTTTTT
TRBV7-9	.	.	TRBJ1-4	CASSLAGGAANEKLFF	TGTGCCAGCAGCTTAGCGGGGGGGGCGGCTAATGAAAAACTGTTTTTT
TRBV18	.	TRBD2	TRBJ2-1	CASSAVLAGAAGNEQFF	TGTGCCAGCTCAGCCGTACTAGCGGGAGCCGCGGGCAATGAGCAGTTCTTC
TRBV29-1	.	.	TRBJ2-1	CSVERAGLSYNEQFF	TGCAGCGTTGAAAGGGCAGGACTCTCCTACAATGAGCAGTTCTTC
TRBV14	.	.	TRBJ1-5	CASSQENNQPQHF	TGTGCCAGCAGCCAAGAAAACAATCAGCCCCAGCATTTT
TRBV13	.	.	TRBJ2-2	CASSIMQGRGSTGELFF	TGTGCCAGCAGCATAATGCAGGGGCGCGGGTCCACCGGGGAGCTGTTTTTT
TRBV6-5	.	.	TRBJ2-1	CASSPYRVVNEQFF	TGTGCCAGCAGTCCATACAGGGTGGTTAATGAGCAGTTCTTC
TRBV7-9	.	TRBD1	TRBJ1-6	CASSLLGQGNSPLHF	TGTGCCAGCAGCCTGCTCGGACAGGGAAATTCACCCCTCCACTTT
TRBV7-9	.	.	TRBJ2-3	CASSLAAGYTDTQYF	TGTGCCAGCAGCTTAGCCGCGGGGTACACAGATACGCAGTATTTT
TRBV7-2	.	.	TRBJ2-2	CASSRSWNTGELFF	TGTGCCAGCAGCCGATCTTGGAACACCGGGGAGCTGTTTTTT
TRBV5-1	.	TRBD2	TRBJ2-3	CASSAGLAGGTLDTQYF	TGCGCCAGCAGCGCCGGACTAGCGGGAGGCACCTTAGATACGCAGTATTTT
TRBV30	.	.	TRBJ1-2	CASGPQGYGYTF	TGTGCCTCCGGCCCCCAGGGCTATGGCTACACCTTC
TRBV2	once	TRBD1	TRBJ2-1	CASRDTTGGEQFF	TGTGCCAGCAGGGATACCACAGGGGGTGAGCAGTTCTTC
TRBV3-1	.	TRBD2	TRBJ2-1	CASSPPSGGPYNEQFF	TGTGCCAGCAGCCCCCCTAGCGGGGGACCCTACAATGAGCAGTTCTTC
TRBV7-2	once	.	TRBJ1-5	CASSLGFQWSNQPQHF	TGTGCCAGCAGCTTAGGGTTCCAGTGGAGCAATCAGCCCCAGCATTTT
TRBV3-1	.	TRBD2	TRBJ2-7	CASSLSSGSYEQYF	TGTGCCAGCAGCCTATCTAGCGGTTCCTACGAGCAGTACTTC
TRBV5-4	.	TRBD2	TRBJ2-1	CASSLDSGLAGVNEQFF	TGTGCCAGCAGCTTGGATTCGGGGCTAGCGGGGGTCAATGAGCAGTTCTTC
TRBV7-9	.	.	TRBJ2-1	CASSFIVRGYNEQFF	TGTGCCAGCAGCTTTATCGTGCGGGGTTACAATGAGCAGTTCTTC
TRBV20-1	.	.	TRBJ2-1	CSARPPGAGSYNEQFF	TGCAGTGCTAGACCCCCAGGGGCCGGCTCCTACAATGAGCAGTTCTTC
TRBV29-1	.	.	TRBJ2-2	CSVDRGNTGELFF	TGCAGCGTTGACAGGGGTAACACCGGGGAGCTGTTTTTT
TRBV20-1	.	.	TRBJ2-1	CSARDWGGESYNEQFF	TGCAGTGCTAGAGATTGGGGGGGCGAGTCCTACAATGAGCAGTTCTTC
TRBV12-3/TRBV12-4	.	TRBD1	TRBJ1-2	CATAVRGLSYTF	TGTGCCACTGCCGTAAGGGGGCTATCCTACACCTTC
TRBV24-1	.	TRBD1	TRBJ2-1	CATSDNPGTGRVHEQFF	TGTGCCACCAGTGATAACCCCGGGACAGGGAGAGTCCATGAGCAGTTCTTC
TRBV10-3	.	.	TRBJ2-5	CAISAQVTYQETQYF	TGTGCCATCAGTGCGCAGGTGACGTACCAAGAGACCCAGTACTTC
TRBV7-2	few	.	TRBJ1-1	CASSFTVNTEAFF	TGTGCCAGTAGTTTCACGGTAAACACTGAAGCTTTCTTT
TRBV5-6	.	.	TRBJ1-3	CASSSQGSGNTIYF	TGTGCCAGCAGCTCCCAGGGTTCAGGAAACACCATATATTTT
TRBV29-1	.	.	TRBJ1-2	CICGEQDYGYTF	TGCATCTGTGGTGAGCAGGACTATGGCTACACCTTC
TRBV12-3/TRBV12-4	.	TRBD1	TRBJ1-2	CASSFGDRGGGYTF	TGTGCCAGCAGCTTTGGGGACAGGGGAGGTGGCTACACCTTC
TRBV12-3/TRBV12-4	.	.	TRBJ1-2	CASSLWDGSYTF	TGTGCCAGCAGTTTATGGGACGGTAGCTACACCTTC
TRBV2	.	.	TRBJ1-3	CASTLAAGNTIYF	TGTGCCAGCACCTTGGCGGCTGGAAACACCATATATTTT
TRBV27	.	.	TRBJ1-1	CASSLWPRAGTEAFF	TGTGCCAGCAGTTTATGGCCGCGGGCGGGCACTGAAGCTTTCTTT
TRBV7-6	.	.	TRBJ2-1	CASSPGLSLYNEQFF	TGTGCCAGCAGCCCCGGACTTTCCCTTTACAATGAGCAGTTCTTC
TRBV20-1	.	.	TRBJ1-3	CSARNPRSGNTIYF	TGCAGTGCTAGAAACCCCCGTTCTGGAAACACCATATATTTT
TRBV3-1	few	.	TRBJ2-5	CASSQYQETQYF	TGTGCCAGCAGCCAGTACCAAGAGACCCAGTACTTC
TRBV5-1	.	TRBD2	TRBJ2-1	CASSLTSGSQGEQFF	TGCGCCAGCAGCTTGACTAGCGGGAGTCAGGGCGAGCAGTTCTTC
TRBV3-1	.	.	TRBJ1-1	CASSRLENTEAFF	TGTGCCAGCAGCCGTCTAGAGAACACTGAAGCTTTCTTT
TRBV29-1	once	.	TRBJ2-7	CSVETDSYEQYF	TGCAGCGTTGAAACTGACTCCTACGAGCAGTACTTC
TRBV14	.	TRBD2	TRBJ2-1	CASSPSVAGDYNEQFF	TGTGCCAGCAGCCCCTCTGTGGCGGGGGATTACAATGAGCAGTTCTTC
TRBV7-9	.	.	TRBJ1-1	CASSPRTRRGTEAFF	TGTGCCAGCAGCCCCCGGACACGCCGAGGTACTGAAGCTTTCTTT
TRBV5-6	once	.	TRBJ2-6	CASSLMGLPDSGANVLTF	TGTGCCAGCAGCTTGATGGGGCTTCCGGACTCTGGGGCCAACGTCCTGACTTTC
TRBV10-3	.	.	TRBJ1-2	CAISDHRGDSGYGYTF	TGTGCCATCAGTGACCACCGGGGGGATTCGGGGTATGGCTACACCTTC
TRBV20-1	.	TRBD2	TRBJ2-1	CSASPGLAGGNEQFF	TGCAGTGCTAGTCCGGGACTAGCGGGAGGCAATGAGCAGTTCTTC
TRBV29-1	once	TRBD1	TRBJ1-2	CSVAGQGGGYTF	TGCAGCGTGGCAGGACAGGGGGGTGGCTACACCTTC
TRBV20-1	.	TRBD2	TRBJ2-1	CSASPLATSGGNNEQFF	TGCAGTGCTAGTCCCCTTGCGACTAGCGGGGGGAACAATGAGCAGTTCTTC